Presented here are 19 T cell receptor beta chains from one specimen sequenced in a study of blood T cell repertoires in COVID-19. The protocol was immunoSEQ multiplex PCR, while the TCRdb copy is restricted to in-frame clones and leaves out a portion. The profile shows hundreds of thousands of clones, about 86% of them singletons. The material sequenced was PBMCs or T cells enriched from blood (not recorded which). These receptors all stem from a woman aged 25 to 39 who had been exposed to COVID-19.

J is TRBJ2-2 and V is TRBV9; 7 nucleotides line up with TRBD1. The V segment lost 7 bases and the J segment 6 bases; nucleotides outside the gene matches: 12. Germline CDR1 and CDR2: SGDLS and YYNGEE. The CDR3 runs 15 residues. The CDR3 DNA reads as TGTGCCAGCGCGCCAGGGGGTCGTGGGTCCGGGGAGCTGTTTTTT. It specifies CASAPGGRGSGELFF.

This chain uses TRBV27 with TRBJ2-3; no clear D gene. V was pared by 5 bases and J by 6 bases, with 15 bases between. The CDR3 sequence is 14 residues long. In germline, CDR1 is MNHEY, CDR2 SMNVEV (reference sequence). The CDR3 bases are TGTGCCAGCAGTCTAGACCCATATTGGGATACGCAGTATTTT. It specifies CASSLDPYWDTQYF.

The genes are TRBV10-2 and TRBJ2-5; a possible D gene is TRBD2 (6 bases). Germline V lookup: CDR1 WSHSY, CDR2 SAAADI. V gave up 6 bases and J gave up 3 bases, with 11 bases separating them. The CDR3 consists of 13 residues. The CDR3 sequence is CASSAGTEETQYF. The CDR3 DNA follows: TGCGCCAGCAGCGCCGGGACTGAAGAGACCCAGTACTTC.

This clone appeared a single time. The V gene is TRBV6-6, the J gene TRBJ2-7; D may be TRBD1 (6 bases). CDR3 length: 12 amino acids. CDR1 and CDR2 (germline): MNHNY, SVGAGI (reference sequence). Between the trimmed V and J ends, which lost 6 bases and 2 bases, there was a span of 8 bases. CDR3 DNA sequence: TGTGCCAGCAGCCCAGGGGCCTACGAGCAGTACTTC. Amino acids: CASSPGAYEQYF.

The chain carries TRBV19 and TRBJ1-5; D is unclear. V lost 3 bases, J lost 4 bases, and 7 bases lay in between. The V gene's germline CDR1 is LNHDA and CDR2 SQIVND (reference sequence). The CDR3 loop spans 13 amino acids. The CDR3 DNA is TGTGCCAGTAGTATTACAGAGAATCAGCCCCAGCATTTT. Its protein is CASSITENQPQHF. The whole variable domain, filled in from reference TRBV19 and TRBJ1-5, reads DGGITQSPKYLFRKEGQNVTLSCEQNLNHDAMYWYRQDPGQGLRLIYYSQIVNDFQKGDIAEGYSVSREKKESFPLTVTSAQKNPTAFYLCASSITENQPQHFGDGTRLSIL.

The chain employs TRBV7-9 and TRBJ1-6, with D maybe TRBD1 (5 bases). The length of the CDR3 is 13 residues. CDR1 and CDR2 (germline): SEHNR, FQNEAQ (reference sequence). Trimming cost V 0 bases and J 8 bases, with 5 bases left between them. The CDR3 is CASSLARDSPLHF. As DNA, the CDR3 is TGTGCCAGCAGCTTAGCCAGGGATTCACCCCTCCACTTT.

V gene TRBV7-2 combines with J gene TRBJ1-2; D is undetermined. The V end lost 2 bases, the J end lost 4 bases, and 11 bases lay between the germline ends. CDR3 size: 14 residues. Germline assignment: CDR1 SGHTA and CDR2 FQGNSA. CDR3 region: CASSLLHNLYGYTF. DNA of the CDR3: TGTGCCAGCAGCTTACTCCACAACCTCTATGGCTACACCTTC.

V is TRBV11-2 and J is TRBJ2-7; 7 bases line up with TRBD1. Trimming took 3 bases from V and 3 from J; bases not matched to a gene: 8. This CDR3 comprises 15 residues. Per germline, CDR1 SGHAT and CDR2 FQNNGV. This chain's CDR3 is CASSFSGTVLYEQYF. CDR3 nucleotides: TGTGCCAGCAGCTTTTCGGGGACAGTCCTCTACGAGCAGTACTTC.

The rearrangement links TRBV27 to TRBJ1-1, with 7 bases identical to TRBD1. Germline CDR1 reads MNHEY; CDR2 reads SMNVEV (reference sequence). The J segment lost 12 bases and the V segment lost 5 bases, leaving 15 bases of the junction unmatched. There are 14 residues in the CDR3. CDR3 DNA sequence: TGTGCCAGCAGTCTCACGACCCGGAGGGGGCCAACTTTCTTT. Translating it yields CASSLTTRRGPTFF.

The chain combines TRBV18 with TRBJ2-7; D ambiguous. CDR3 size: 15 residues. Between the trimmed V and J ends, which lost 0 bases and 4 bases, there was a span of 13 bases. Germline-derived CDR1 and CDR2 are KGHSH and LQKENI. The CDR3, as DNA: TGTGCCAGCTCACCACCTTCGCCGTATGAGTACGAGCAGTACTTC. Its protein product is CASSPPSPYEYEQYF.

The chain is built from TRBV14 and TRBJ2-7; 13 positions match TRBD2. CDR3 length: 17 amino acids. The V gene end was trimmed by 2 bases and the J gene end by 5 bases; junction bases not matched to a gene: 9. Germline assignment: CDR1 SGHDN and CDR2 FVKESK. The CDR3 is CASSQTLLAGGPNEQYF. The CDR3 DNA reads TGTGCCAGCAGCCAAACCCTACTAGCGGGGGGGCCCAACGAGCAGTACTTC.

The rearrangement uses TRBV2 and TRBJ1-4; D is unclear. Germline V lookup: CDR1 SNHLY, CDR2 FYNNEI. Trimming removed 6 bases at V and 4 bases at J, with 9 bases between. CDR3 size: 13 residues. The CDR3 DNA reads TGTGCCAGCAGGGTGCAGGTTAATGAAAAACTGTTTTTT. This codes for CASRVQVNEKLFF. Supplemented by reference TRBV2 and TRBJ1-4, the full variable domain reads EPEVTQTPSHQVTQMGQEVILRCVPISNHLYFYWYRQILGQKVEFLVSFYNNEISEKSEIFDDQFSVERPDGSNFTLKIRSTKLEDSAMYFCASRVQVNEKLFFGSGTQLSVL.

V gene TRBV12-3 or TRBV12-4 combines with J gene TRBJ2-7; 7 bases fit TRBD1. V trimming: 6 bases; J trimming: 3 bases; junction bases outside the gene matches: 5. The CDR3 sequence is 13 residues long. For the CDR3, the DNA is TGTGCCAGCAGGCAGACAGGGATCTACGAGCAGTACTTC. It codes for CASRQTGIYEQYF.

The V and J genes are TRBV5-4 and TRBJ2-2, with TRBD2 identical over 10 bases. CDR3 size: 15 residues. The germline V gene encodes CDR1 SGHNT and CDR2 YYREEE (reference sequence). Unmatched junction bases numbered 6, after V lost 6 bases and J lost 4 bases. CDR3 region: CASNGERGGTGELFF. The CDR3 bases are TGTGCCAGCAATGGGGAGCGGGGGGGCACCGGGGAGCTGTTTTTT. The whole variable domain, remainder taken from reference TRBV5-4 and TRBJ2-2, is ETGVTQSPTHLIKTRGQQVTLRCSSQSGHNTVSWYQQALGQGPQFIFQYYREEENGRGNFPPRFSGLQFPNYSSELNVNALELDDSALYLCASNGERGGTGELFFGEGSRLTVL.

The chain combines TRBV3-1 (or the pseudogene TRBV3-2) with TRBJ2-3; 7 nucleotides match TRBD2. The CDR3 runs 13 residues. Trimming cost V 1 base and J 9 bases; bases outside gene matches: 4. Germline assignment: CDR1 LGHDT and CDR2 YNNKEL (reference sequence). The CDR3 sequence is CASSQAQRDTQYF. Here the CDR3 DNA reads TGTGCCAGCAGCCAAGCCCAGCGGGACACGCAGTATTTT.

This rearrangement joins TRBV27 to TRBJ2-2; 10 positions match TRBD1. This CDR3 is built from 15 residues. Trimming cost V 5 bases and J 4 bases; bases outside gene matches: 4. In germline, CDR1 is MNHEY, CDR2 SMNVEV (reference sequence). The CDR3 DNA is TGTGCCAGCAGTCTGGGACAGGGGATCACCGGGGAGCTGTTTTTT. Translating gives CASSLGQGITGELFF.

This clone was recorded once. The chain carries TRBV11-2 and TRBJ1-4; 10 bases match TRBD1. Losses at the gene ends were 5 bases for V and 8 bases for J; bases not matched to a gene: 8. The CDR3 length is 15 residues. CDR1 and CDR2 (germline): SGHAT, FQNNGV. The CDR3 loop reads CASSGGQGRREKLFF. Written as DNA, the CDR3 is TGTGCCAGCAGCGGGGGACAGGGGAGGCGGGAAAAACTGTTTTTT.

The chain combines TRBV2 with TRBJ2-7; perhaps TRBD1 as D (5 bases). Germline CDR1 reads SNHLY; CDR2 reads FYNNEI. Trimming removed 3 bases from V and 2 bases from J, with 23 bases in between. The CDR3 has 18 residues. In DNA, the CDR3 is TGTGCCAGCAGTGACCAGGGTCTCGCGCTAAAGGGGACCTACGAGCAGTACTTC. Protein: CASSDQGLALKGTYEQYF.

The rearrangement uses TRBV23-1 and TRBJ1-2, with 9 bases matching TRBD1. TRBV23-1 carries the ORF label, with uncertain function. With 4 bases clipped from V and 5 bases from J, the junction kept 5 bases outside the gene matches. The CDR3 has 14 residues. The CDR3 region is CASSPRTGVYGYTF. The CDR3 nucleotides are TGCGCCAGCAGTCCAAGGACAGGGGTTTATGGCTACACCTTC.